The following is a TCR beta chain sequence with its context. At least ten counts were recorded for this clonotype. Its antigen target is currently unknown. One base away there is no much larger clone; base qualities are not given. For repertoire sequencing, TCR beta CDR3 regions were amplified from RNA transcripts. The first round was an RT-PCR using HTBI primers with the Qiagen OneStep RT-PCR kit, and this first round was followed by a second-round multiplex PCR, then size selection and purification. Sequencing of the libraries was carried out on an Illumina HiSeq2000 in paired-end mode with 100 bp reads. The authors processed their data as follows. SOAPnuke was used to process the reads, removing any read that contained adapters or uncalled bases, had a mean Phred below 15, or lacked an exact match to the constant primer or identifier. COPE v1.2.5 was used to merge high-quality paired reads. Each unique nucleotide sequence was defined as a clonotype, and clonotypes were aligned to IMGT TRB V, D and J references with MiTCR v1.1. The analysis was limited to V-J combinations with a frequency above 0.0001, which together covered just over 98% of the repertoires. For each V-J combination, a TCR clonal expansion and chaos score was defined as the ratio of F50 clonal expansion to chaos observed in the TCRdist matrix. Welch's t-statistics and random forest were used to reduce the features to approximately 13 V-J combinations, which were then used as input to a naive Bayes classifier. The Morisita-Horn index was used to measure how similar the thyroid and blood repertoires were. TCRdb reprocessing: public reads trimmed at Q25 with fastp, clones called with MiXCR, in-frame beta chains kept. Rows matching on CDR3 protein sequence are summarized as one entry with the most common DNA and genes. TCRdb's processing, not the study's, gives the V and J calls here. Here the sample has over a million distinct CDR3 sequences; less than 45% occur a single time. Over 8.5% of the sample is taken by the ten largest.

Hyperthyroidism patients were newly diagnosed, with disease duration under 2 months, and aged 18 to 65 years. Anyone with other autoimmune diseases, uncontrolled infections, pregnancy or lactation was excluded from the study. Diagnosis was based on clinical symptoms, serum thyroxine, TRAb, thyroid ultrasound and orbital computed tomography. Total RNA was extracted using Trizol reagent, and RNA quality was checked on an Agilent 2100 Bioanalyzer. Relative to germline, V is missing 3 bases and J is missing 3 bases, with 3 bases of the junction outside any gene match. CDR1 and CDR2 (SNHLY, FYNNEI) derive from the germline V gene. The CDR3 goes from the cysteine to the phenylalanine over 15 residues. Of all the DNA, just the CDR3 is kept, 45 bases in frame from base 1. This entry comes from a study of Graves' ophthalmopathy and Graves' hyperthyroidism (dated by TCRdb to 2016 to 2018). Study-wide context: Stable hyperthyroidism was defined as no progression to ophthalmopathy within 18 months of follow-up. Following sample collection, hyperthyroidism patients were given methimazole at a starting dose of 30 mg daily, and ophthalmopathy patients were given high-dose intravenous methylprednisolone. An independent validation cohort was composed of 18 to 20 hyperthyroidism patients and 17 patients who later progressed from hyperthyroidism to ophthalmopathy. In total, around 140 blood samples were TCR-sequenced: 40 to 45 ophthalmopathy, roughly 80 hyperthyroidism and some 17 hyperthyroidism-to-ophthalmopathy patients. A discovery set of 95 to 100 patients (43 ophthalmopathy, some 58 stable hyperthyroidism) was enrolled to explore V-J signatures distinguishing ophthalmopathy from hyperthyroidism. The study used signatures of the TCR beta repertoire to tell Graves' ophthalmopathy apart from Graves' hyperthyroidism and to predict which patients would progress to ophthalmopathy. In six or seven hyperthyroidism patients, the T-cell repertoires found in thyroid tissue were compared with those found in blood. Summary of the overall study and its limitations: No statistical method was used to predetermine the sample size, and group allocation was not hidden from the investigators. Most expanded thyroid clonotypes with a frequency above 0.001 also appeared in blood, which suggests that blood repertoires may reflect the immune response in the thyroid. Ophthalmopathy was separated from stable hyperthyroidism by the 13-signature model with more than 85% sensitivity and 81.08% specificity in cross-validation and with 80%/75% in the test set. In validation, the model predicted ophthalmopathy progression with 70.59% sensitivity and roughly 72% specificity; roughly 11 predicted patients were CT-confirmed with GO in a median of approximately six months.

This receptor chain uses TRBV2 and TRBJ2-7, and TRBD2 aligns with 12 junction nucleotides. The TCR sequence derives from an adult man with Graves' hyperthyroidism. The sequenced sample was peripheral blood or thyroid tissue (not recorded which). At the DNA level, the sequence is TGTGCCAGCAGTGAGACTAGCGGGGGATACTACGAGCAGTACTTC. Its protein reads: CASSETSGGYYEQYF.